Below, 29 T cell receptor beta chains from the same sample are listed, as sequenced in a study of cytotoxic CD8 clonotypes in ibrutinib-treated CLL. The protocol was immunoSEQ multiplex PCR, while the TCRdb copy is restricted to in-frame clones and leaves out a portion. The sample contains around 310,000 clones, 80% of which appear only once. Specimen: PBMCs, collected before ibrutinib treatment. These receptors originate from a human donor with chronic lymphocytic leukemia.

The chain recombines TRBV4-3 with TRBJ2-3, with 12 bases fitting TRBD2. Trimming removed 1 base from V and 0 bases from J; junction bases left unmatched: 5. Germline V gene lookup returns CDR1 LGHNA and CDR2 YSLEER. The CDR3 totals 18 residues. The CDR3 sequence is CASSQALAGGLSTDTQYF. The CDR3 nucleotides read TGCGCCAGCAGCCAAGCCCTAGCGGGAGGGCTCAGCACAGATACGCAGTATTTT.

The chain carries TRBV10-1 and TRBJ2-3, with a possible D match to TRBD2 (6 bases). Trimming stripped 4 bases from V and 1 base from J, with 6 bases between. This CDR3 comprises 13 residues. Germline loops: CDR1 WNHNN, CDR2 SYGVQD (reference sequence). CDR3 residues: CASSGGGTDTQYF. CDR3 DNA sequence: TGCGCCAGCAGTGGGGGGGGCACAGATACGCAGTATTTT.

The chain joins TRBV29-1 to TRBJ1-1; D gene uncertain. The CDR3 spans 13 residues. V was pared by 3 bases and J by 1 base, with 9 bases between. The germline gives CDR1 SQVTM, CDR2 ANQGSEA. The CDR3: CSVEAARNTEAFF. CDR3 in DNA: TGCAGCGTTGAGGCAGCTCGGAACACTGAAGCTTTCTTT.

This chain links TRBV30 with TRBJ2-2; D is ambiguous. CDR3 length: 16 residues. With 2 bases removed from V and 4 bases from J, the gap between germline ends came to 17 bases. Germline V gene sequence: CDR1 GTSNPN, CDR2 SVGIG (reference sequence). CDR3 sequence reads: CAWSFRSVPGTGELFF. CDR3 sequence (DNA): TGTGCCTGGAGTTTTCGATCGGTCCCGGGCACCGGGGAGCTGTTTTTT.

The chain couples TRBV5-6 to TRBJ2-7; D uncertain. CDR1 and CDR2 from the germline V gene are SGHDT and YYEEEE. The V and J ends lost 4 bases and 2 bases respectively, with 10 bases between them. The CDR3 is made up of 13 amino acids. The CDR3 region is CASSSGPTYEQYF. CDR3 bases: TGTGCCAGCAGCAGTGGGCCGACCTACGAGCAGTACTTC.

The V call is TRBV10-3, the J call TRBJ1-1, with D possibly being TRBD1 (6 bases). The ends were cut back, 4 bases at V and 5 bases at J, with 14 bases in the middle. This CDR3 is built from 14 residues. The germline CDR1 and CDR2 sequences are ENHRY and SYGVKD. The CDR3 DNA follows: TGTGCCATCAGTGGGACAGCGGGAAAGACTGAAGCTTTCTTT. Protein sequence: CAISGTAGKTEAFF.

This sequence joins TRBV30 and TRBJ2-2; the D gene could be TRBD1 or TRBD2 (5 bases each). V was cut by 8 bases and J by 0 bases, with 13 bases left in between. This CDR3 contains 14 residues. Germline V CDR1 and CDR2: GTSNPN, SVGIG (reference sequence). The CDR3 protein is CARKGRTNTGELFF. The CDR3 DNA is TGTGCCCGAAAGGGACGGACGAACACCGGGGAGCTGTTTTTT. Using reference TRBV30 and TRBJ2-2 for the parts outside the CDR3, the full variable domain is SQTIHQWPATLVQPVGSPLSLECTVEGTSNPNLYWYRQAAGRGLQLLFYSVGIGQISSEVPQNLSASRPQDRQFILSSKKLLLSDSGFYLCARKGRTNTGELFFGEGSRLTVL.

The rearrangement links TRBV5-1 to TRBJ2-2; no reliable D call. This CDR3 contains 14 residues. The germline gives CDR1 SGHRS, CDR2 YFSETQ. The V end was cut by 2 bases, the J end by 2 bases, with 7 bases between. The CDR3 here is CASSFNLNTGELFF. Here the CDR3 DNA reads TGCGCCAGCAGCTTCAACCTTAACACCGGGGAGCTGTTTTTT.

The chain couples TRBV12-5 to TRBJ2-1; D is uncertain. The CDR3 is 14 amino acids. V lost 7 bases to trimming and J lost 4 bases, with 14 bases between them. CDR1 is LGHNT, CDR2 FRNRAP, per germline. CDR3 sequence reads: CASELEVTYNEQFF. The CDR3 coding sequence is TGTGCTAGTGAGCTAGAGGTGACATACAATGAGCAGTTCTTC.

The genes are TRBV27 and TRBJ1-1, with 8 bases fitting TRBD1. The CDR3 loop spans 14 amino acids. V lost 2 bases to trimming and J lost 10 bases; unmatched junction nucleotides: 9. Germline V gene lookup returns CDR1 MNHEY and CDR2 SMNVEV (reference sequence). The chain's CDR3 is CASSLNRAGGGAFF. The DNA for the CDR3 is TGTGCCAGCAGTTTAAATCGGGCAGGGGGCGGAGCTTTCTTT.

CDR3 coding DNA: TGTGCCAGTACCGTTGGAGCGGGAGCAAAGGATACGCAGTATTTT. Residues: CASTVGAGAKDTQYF. The chain couples TRBV19 to TRBJ2-3, with TRBD2 identical over 8 bases. The V and J ends lost 7 bases and 6 bases, in that order; junction bases with no gene match: 12. Germline V lookup: CDR1 LNHDA, CDR2 SQIVND (reference sequence). The CDR3 contains 15 residues.

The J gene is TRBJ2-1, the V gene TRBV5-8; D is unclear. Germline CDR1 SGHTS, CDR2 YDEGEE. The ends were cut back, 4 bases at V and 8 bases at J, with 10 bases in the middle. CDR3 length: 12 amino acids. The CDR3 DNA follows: TGTGCCAGCAGCCCCCTAGGGCATGAGCAGTTCTTC. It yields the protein CASSPLGHEQFF.

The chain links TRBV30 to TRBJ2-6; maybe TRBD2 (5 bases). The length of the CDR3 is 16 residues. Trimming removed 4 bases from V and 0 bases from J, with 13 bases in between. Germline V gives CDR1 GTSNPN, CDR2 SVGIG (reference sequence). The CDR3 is CAWIGDRGSGANVLTF. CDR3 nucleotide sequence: TGTGCCTGGATCGGCGACCGGGGCTCTGGGGCCAACGTCCTGACTTTC.

The CDR3 bases are TGTGCCAGCAGCTTGAGACAGGGGGCCAACGAGCAGTACTTC. Its protein product is CASSLRQGANEQYF. This chain links TRBV7-9 with TRBJ2-7, with 10 nucleotides matching TRBD1. Germline V lookup: CDR1 SEHNR, CDR2 FQNEAQ (reference sequence). V trimming: 3 bases; J trimming: 5 bases; junction bases outside the gene matches: 4. This CDR3 comprises 14 residues.

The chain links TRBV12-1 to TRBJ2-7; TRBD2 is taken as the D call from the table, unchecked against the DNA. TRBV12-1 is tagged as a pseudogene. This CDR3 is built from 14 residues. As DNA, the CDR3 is TGTGCCAGCAGCCTGGAGGCCGGCTCCTACGAGCAGTACTTC. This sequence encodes CASSLEAGSYEQYF.

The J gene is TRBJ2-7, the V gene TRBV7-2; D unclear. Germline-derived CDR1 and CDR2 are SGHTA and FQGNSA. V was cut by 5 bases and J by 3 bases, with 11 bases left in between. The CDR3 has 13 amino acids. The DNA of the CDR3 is TGTGCCAGCAGCCCTGCCACCATCTACGAGCAGTACTTC. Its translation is CASSPATIYEQYF. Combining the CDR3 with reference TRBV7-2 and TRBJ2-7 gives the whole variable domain GAGVSQSPSNKVTEKGKDVELRCDPISGHTALYWYRQSLGQGLEFLIYFQGNSAPDKSGLPSDRFSAERTGGSVSTLTIQRTQQEDSAVYLCASSPATIYEQYFGPGTRLTVT.

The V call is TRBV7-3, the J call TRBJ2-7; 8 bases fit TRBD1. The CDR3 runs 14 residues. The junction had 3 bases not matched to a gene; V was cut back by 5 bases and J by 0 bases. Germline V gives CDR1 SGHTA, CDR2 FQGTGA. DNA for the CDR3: TGTGCCAGCAGCCCCGGGACAGGCTCCTACGAGCAGTACTTC. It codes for CASSPGTGSYEQYF.

CDR3 region: CASSPGGVGVGTDTQYF. For the CDR3, the DNA is TGTGCCAGCAGTCCCGGGGGTGTGGGAGTCGGCACAGATACGCAGTATTTT. The rearrangement uses TRBV27 and TRBJ2-3, with a weak D call TRBD2 (6 bases). V was clipped by 5 bases and J by 1 base, with 19 bases between them. The CDR3 runs to 17 residues. The V gene's germline CDR1 is MNHEY and CDR2 SMNVEV (reference sequence).

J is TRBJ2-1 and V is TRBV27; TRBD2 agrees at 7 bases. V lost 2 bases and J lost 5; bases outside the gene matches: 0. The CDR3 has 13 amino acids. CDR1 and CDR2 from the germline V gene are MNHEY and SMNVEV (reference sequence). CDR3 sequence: CASSLAGDNEQFF. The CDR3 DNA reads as TGTGCCAGCAGTTTAGCGGGAGACAATGAGCAGTTCTTC.

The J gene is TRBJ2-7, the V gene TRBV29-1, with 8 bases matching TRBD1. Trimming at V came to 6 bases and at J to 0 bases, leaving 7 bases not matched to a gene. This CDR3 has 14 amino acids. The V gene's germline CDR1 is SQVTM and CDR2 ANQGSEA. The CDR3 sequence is CSVQRQGLSYEQYF. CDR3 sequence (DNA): TGCAGCGTCCAAAGACAGGGGCTCTCCTACGAGCAGTACTTC.

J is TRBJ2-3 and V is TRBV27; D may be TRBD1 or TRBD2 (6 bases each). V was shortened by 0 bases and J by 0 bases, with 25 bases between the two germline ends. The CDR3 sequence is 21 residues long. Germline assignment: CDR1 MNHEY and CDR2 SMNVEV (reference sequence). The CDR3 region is CASSLSITGMWTTTSTDTQYF. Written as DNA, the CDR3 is TGTGCCAGCAGTTTATCTATCACAGGGATGTGGACTACCACTAGCACAGATACGCAGTATTTT.

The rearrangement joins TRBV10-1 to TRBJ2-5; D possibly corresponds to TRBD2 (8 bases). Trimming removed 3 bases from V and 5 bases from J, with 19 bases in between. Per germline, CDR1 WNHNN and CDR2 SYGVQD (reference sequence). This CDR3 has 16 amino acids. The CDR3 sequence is CASSDIRLAGQETQYF. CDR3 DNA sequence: TGCGCCAGCAGTGATATTAGGTTAGCGGGACAGGAGACCCAGTACTTC.

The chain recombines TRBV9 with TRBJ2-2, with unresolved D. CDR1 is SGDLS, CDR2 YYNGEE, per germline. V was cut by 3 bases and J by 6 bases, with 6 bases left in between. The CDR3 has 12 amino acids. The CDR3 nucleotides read TGTGCCAGCAGCGGAGTTGCCGGGGAGCTGTTTTTT. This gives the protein CASSGVAGELFF.

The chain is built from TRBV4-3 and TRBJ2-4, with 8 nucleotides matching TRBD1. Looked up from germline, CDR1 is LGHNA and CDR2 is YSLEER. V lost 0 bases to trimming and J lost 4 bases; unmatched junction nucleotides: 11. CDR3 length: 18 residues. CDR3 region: CASSQDPLRQGNKNIQYF. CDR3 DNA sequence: TGCGCCAGCAGCCAAGATCCCCTCCGACAGGGGAATAAAAACATTCAGTACTTC.

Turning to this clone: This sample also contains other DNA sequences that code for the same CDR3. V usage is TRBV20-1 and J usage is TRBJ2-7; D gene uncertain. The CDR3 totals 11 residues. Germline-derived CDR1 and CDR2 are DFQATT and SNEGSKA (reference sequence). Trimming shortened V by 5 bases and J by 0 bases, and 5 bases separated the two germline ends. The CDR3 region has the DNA TGCAGTGCTTCACCCTCCTACGAGCAGTACTTC. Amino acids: CSASPSYEQYF.

CDR3 bases: TGTGCCAGCAGCGTAGACAGTCATAGCAATCAGCCCCAGCATTTT. The encoded protein is CASSVDSHSNQPQHF. J is TRBJ1-5 and V is TRBV9; D remains unclear. The CDR3 covers 15 residues. V gave up 0 bases and J gave up 0 bases, with 7 bases separating them. In germline, CDR1 is SGDLS, CDR2 YYNGEE.

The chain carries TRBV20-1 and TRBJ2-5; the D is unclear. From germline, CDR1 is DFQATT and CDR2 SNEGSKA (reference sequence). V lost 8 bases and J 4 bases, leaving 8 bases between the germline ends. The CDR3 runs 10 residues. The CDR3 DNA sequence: TGCAGTCCTGTGGGAGAGACCCAGTACTTC. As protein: CSPVGETQYF.

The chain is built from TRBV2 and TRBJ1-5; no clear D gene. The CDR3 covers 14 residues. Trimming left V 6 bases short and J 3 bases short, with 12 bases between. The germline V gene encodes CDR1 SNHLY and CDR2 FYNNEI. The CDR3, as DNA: TGTGCCAGCAGCGTTCTCAGGTACAATCAGCCCCAGCATTTT. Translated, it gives CASSVLRYNQPQHF.

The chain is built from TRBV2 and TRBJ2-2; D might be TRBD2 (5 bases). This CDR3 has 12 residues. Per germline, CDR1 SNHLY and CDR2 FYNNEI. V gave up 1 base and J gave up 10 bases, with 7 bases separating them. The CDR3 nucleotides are TGTGCCAGCAGTGAAGGAGGGTCGGAGCTGTTTTTT. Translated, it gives CASSEGGSELFF.